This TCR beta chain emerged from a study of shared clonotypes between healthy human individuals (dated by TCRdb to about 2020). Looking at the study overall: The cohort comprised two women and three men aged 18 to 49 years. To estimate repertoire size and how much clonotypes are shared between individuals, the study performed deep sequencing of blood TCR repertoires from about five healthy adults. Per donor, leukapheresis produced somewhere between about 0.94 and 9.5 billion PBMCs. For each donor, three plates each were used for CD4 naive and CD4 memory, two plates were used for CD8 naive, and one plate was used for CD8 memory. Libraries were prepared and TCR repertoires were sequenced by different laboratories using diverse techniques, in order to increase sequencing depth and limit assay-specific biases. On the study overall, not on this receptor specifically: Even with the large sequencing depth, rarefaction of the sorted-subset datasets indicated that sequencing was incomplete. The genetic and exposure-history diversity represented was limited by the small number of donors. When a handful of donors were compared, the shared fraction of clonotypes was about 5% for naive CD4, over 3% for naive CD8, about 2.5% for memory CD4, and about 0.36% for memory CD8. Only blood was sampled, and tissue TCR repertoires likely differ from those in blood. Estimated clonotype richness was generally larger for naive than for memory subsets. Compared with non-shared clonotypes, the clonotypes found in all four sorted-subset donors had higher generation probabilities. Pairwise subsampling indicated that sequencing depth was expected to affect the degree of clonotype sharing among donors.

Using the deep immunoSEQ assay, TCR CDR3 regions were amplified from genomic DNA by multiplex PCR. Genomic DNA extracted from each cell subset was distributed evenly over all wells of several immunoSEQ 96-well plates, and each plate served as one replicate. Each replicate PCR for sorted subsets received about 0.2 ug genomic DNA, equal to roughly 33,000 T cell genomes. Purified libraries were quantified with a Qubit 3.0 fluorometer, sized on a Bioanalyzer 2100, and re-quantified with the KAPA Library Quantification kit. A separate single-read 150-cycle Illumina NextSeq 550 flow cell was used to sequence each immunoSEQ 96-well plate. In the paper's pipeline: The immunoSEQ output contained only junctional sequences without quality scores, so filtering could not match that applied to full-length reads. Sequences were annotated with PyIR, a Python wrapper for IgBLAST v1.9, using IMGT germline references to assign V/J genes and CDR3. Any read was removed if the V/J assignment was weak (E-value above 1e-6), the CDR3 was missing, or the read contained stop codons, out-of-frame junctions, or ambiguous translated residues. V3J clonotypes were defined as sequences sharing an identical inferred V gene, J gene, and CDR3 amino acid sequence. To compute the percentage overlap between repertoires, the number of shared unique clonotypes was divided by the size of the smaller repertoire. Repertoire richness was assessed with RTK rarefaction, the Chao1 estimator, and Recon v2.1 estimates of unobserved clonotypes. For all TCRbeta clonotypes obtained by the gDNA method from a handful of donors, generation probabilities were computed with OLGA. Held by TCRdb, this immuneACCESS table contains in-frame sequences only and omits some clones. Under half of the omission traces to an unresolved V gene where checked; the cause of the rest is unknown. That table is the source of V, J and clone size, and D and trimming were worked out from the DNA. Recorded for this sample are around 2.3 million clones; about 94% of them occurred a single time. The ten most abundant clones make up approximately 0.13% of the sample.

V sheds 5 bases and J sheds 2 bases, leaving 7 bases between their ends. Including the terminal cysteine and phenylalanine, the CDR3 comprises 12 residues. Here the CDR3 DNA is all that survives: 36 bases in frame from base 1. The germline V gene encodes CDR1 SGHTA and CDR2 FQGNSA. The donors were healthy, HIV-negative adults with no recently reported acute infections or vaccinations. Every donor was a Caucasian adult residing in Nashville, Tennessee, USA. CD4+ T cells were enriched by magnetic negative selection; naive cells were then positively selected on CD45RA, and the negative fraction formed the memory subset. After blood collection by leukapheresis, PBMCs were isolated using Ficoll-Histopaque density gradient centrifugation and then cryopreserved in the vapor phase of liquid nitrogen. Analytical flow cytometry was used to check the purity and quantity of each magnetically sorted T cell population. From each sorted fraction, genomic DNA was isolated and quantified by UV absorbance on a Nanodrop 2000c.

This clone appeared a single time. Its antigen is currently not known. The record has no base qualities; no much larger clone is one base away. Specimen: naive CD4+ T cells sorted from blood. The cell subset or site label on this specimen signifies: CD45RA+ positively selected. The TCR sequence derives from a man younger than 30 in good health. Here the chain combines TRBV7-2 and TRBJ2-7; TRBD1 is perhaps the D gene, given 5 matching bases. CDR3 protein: CASSPQAYEQYF. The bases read TGTGCCAGCAGCCCACAGGCCTACGAGCAGTACTTC. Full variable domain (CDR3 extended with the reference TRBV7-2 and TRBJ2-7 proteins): GAGVSQSPSNKVTEKGKDVELRCDPISGHTALYWYRQSLGQGLEFLIYFQGNSAPDKSGLPSDRFSAERTGGSVSTLTIQRTQQEDSAVYLCASSPQAYEQYFGPGTRLTVT.